What follows is one T cell receptor (beta chain) and its context. Its specificity is not known. Pooling covered second doses at about 4 or about 12 weeks. CDR1 is SGHDN, CDR2 FVKESK, per germline. This CDR3 is built from 14 residues. Trimming removed 6 bases at V and 4 bases at J, with 15 bases between. This sample stems from a study of T cell responses to AZD1222 COVID-19 vaccine. General observations from the study: Spike-specific TCR breadth and depth rose after two AZD1222 doses. In the spike-specific TCR repertoire, nearly half reportedly target unmutated variant regions. Baseline antibody screening turned up just six or seven seropositive AZD1222 recipients.

Only in-frame clones appear in the TCRdb table, and some are missing; sequencing was by immunoSEQ multiplex PCR. The sample has 190,000 or so clones; around 93% are singletons. V usage is TRBV14 and J usage is TRBJ1-2, with D possibly being TRBD1 (6 bases). The sequencing here drew on peripheral blood, taken 28 days after the second AZD1222 dose. The receptor was isolated from an adult who received the AZD1222 COVID-19 vaccine. The CDR3 DNA follows: TGTGCCAGCAGTTTCGGCAGGGGAGCCTATGGCTACACCTTC. Translating it yields CASSFGRGAYGYTF.